This T cell receptor (beta chain) is from a study of blood T cell repertoires in COVID-19. Study-wide background: Both acute and convalescent COVID-19 samples were obtained from the United States, Italy and Spain. PBMCs, B-cell-depleted T cells, or T cells provided the cDNA or gDNA that made up the material.

Seattle patients were enrolled during active infection and followed longitudinally. Per the original methods: Quantification of nucleated cells was approximated via reference gene primer amplification. Clones were read by immunoSEQ multiplex PCR, and TCRdb kept only the in-frame ones, dropping some. The V and J calls and clone size are taken from that table; D and trimming were inferred from the DNA. The sample shows some 220,000 clones, approximately 85% of them seen only once. This clone was seen more than once but under ten times. The sequence derives from a woman in her seventies with COVID-19, enrolled during active disease. Sequenced material: peripheral blood.

The CDR3 protein is CASSKTASAYEQYF. Here the CDR3 DNA reads TGTGCCAGCAGTAAGACAGCCTCCGCCTACGAGCAGTACTTC. The genes are TRBV27 and TRBJ2-7, with D perhaps matching TRBD1 (5 bases). The CDR3 has 14 amino acids. Germline V lookup: CDR1 MNHEY, CDR2 SMNVEV (reference sequence). Between the trimmed V and J ends, which lost 5 bases and 2 bases, there was a span of 13 bases.